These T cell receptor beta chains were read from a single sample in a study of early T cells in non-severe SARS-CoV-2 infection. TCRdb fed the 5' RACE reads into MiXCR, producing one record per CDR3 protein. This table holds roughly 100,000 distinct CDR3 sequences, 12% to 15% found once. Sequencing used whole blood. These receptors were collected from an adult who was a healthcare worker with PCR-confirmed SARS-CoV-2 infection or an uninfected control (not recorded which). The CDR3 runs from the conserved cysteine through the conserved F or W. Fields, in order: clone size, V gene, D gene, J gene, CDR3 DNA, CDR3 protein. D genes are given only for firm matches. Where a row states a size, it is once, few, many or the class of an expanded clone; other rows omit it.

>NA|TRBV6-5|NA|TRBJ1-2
TGTGCCAGCAGTTACTCGAGACCAGCTAACTATGGCTACACCTTC
CASSYSRPANYGYTF
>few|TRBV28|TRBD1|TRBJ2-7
TGTGCCAGCAGCTTACAGGGGGCGCGAGACGAGCAGTACTTC
CASSLQGARDEQYF
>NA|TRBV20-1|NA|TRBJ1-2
TGCAGTGTCCTTTCGCCGGGGATTAACTATGGCTACACCTTC
CSVLSPGINYGYTF
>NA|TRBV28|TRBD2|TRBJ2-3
TGTGCCAGCAGTTTATACGGGGGGGGCAGAGATACGCAGTATTTT
CASSLYGGGRDTQYF
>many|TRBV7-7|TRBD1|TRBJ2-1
TGTGCTAGCAGCTTAGCGACCGGGACAGGGCCCTACAATGAGCAGTTCTTC
CASSLATGTGPYNEQFF
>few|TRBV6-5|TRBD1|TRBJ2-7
TGTGCCAGCAGACTGGGAAACAGGGGAAGATCCGACGAGCAGTACTTC
CASRLGNRGRSDEQYF
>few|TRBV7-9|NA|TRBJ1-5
TGTGCCAGCAGCTTAGGGGGGAGGTATAGCAATCAGCCCCAGCATTTT
CASSLGGRYSNQPQHF
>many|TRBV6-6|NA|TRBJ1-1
TGTGCCAGCAGTTACAAGGGGGACACTGAAGCTTTCTTT
CASSYKGDTEAFF
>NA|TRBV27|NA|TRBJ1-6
TGTGCCAGCAGTTTATTAGGATCTTGGGAAGGCTCACCCCTCCACTTT
CASSLLGSWEGSPLHF
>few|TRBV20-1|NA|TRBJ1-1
TGCAGTGCTAGCGCCCCCGGGACCCGCGGGGTGAACACTGAAGCTTTCTTT
CSASAPGTRGVNTEAFF
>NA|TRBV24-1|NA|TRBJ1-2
TGTGCCACCAGTGAAGGGAGTGGCTACACCTTC
CATSEGSGYTF
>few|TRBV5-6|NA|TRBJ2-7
TGTGCCAGCAGCTTTTTTGAACAGATCTCCTACGAGCAGTACTTC
CASSFFEQISYEQYF
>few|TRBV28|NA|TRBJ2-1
TGTGCCAGCAGCTCCCCCGGGAATAGGGGCTACAATGAGCAGTTCTTC
CASSSPGNRGYNEQFF
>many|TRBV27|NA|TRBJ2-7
TGTGCCAGCAGTTTCGCCGAGGGAGCCGCCGGGAGCGAGCAGTACTTC
CASSFAEGAAGSEQYF
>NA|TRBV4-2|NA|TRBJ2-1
TGTGCCAGCTGCCAAGAGCGTGAGGAGCAGTTCTTC
CASCQEREEQFF
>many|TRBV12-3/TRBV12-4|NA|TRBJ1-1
TGTGCCAGCAGCCTACGGCAGAACACTGAAGCTTTCTTT
CASSLRQNTEAFF
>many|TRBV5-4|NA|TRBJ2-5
TGTGCCAGCAGCCGCGAAGGGACCCAGTACTTC
CASSREGTQYF
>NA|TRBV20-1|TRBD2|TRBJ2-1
TGCAGTGCTACCAGGACTAGCGGGGGCTACAATGAGCAGTTCTTC
CSATRTSGGYNEQFF
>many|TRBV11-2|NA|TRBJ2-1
TGTGCCAGCAGCTTAGATACCTTATACAATGAGCAGTTCTTC
CASSLDTLYNEQFF
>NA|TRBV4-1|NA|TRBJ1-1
TGCGCCAGCAGCCACTTTGAAGGGTCTAACACTGAAGCTTTCTTT
CASSHFEGSNTEAFF
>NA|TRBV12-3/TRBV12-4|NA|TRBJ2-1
TGTGCCAGCACCTTCGGCAGGGGGGTAAATGAGCAGTTCTTC
CASTFGRGVNEQFF
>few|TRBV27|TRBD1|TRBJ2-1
TGTGCCAGCAGTTTGATTCTACGGCCAGGGGGTAGCAATGAGCAGTTCTTC
CASSLILRPGGSNEQFF